The clone carrying this T cell receptor beta chain has only a few counts. Its target is unknown. These data originate in a study of T cell repertoires in cytomegalovirus infection. Findings and caveats of the study: The ex vivo response was dominated by HLA-C-restricted CMV-specific TCR beta clonotypes.

The CDR3 length is 18 residues. The trim removed 7 bases at V and 0 bases at J, leaving 15 bases unmatched. Per germline, CDR1 SEHNR and CDR2 FQNEAQ (reference sequence). Each CDR3 protein gets one entry after TCRdb re-called the reads with MiXCR. The table records hundreds of thousands of distinct CDR3 sequences, more than 20% of them present only once. V usage is TRBV7-9 and J usage is TRBJ1-1, with 9 nucleotides matching TRBD1. The sample was CD8+ T cells from PBMCs. This sequence originates from a human donor in good health (CMV status not recorded). Some clones in this sample may be carry-over from other donors' samples. CDR3 DNA: TGTGCCAGCACGCCCCCCCAAGGAACAGGGGGCATGAACACTGAAGCTTTCTTT. Encoded protein: CASTPPQGTGGMNTEAFF.